Below are 6 T cell receptor beta chains sequenced from a single sample in a study of human T cells and chemical hapten exposure (dated by TCRdb to the early 2020s). This sample's time point label indicates: pre-sensitization, week 0. This specimen's treatment or condition label, interpreted: therapeutic diphenylcyclopropenone sensitization with weekly scalp DPC. Libraries were prepared through RACE. Sequencing instrument: NextSeq 500. TCRdb reworked the public reads: Q25 trimming with fastp, MiXCR clone assembly, productive beta chains retained. Each entry merges the rows of one CDR3 protein and shows their most common DNA and genes. This sample holds over 300,000 distinct CDR3 sequences; 5.1% were observed only once. Roughly 2.6% of the sample is in the top ten clones. The sequenced sample was whole blood, obtained in connection with sensitization to the hapten diphenylcyclopropenone (DPC). These receptors originate from a woman aged 45-60 years with alopecia areata. Some clones in this sample may be carry-over from other donors' samples.

This clonotype was picked up many times. V usage is TRBV20-1 and J usage is TRBJ1-5, with 9 bases lining up with TRBD1. This CDR3 is 15 amino acids long. With 3 bases clipped from V and 5 bases from J, the junction kept 8 bases outside the gene matches. Germline V gene lookup returns CDR1 DFQATT and CDR2 SNEGSKA (reference sequence). The CDR3 here is CSASKLGQGDQPQHF. In DNA form, the CDR3 reads TGCAGTGCTAGTAAACTGGGACAGGGTGATCAGCCCCAGCATTTT.

This clonotype has more than one count but fewer than ten. The rearrangement uses TRBV6-6 and TRBJ2-2; TRBD1 is a possible D gene (5 bases). Germline CDR1 and CDR2: MNHNY and SVGAGI (reference sequence). The V end lost 7 bases, the J end lost 7 bases, and 13 bases lay between the germline ends. CDR3 size: 13 residues. This chain's CDR3 is CASKGNAVGELFF. CDR3 coding DNA: TGTGCCAGCAAGGGGAACGCGGTCGGGGAGCTGTTTTTT.

At least ten counts were recorded for this clonotype. The genes are TRBV6-1 and TRBJ1-6; D perhaps matches TRBD1 (5 bases). CDR1 and CDR2 from the germline V gene are MNHNS and SASEGT. CDR3 length: 16 residues. Trimming pared 7 bases from V and 6 bases from J, leaving 19 bases between. The CDR3 reads CASTGDGAVGNSPLHF. The CDR3 nucleotides are TGTGCCAGCACTGGGGACGGTGCCGTAGGTAATTCACCCCTCCACTTT.

A few counts support this clonotype. This rearrangement joins TRBV6-1 to TRBJ1-5; D call uncertain. This CDR3 spans 12 amino acids. The V gene's germline CDR1 is MNHNS and CDR2 SASEGT. Trimming stripped 7 bases from V and 11 bases from J, with 15 bases between. The CDR3 sequence is CASTQVGEAQHF. In nucleotides, the CDR3 is TGTGCCAGCACCCAAGTCGGGGAGGCCCAGCATTTT.

This clonotype turned up a few times. The chain uses TRBV20-1 and TRBJ2-3; TRBD2 aligns across 8 bases. This CDR3 is built from 15 residues. Trimming at V came to 0 bases and at J to 4 bases, leaving 6 bases not matched to a gene. In germline, CDR1 is DFQATT, CDR2 SNEGSKA (reference sequence). CDR3 DNA sequence: TGCAGTGCTAGAGACGGCGGGGGGCGAGCAGATACGCAGTATTTT. Translated: CSARDGGGRADTQYF.

This clonotype came up a few times. The CDR3 DNA follows: TGTGCCAGCTCACCCGGACGGACAGATTTGGCCCAGTTCTTC. This encodes CASSPGRTDLAQFF. V usage is TRBV18 and J usage is TRBJ2-1, with D perhaps TRBD1 (6 bases). The V gene lost 3 bases and the J gene lost 13 bases, with 19 bases spanning the gap. The length of the CDR3 is 14 residues. The germline gives CDR1 KGHSH, CDR2 LQKENI.